This T cell receptor beta chain originates from a study of CD8 T cells in ankylosing spondylitis. Overall study findings and caveats: Significant enrichment of disease-linked clones was reported in matched ankylosing spondylitis synovial fluid. Seemingly distinctive of ankylosing spondylitis blood was a TCR beta motif formed by eight highly homologous variants. Some motif variants had been reported before (in reactive arthritis synovial fluid and blood).

Germline assignment: CDR1 SQVTM and CDR2 ANQGSEA. V was trimmed by 7 bases and J by 5 bases, leaving 11 bases between them. The CDR3 runs to 11 residues. Quantitative 5'-RACE with molecular barcodes was used to make the TCR beta libraries. TCRdb recomputed calls from the 5' RACE reads with MiXCR, one row per CDR3 protein. Among 330,000 or so distinct CDR3 sequences, 8% were seen once, and the ten largest hold less than 15%. This clonotype was seen many times. The antigen remains unidentified. The TCR sequence derives from a male donor with ankylosing spondylitis. Sequenced input: blood, either unsorted or a sorted T cell fraction (not recorded which). The genes are TRBV29-1 and TRBJ2-5, with D perhaps TRBD1 (6 bases). In DNA, the CDR3 is TGCAGCGCCAGGGGTGGGGAGACCCAGTACTTC. Its protein is CSARGGETQYF.